This TCR beta chain is drawn from a study of blood T cell repertoires in COVID-19. Looking at the study overall: Italy, Spain and the United States were the sources of the convalescent and acute COVID-19 samples. In each case, the material was cDNA or gDNA derived from T cells, B-cell-depleted T cells, or PBMCs.

This CDR3 is 16 amino acids long. Losses at the gene ends were 2 bases for V and 6 bases for J; bases not matched to a gene: 7. The germline gives CDR1 LGHDT, CDR2 YNNKEL (reference sequence). Original processing notes: Amplification with reference gene primers provided the estimates of nucleated cell counts. TCRdb's table, derived via immunoSEQ multiplex PCR, lists solely in-frame clones and lacks some. The V and J calls and clone size come from that table; D and trimming were worked out from the DNA. The data contain roughly 130,000 clones, around 83% of them singletons. The V gene is TRBV3-1 (or the pseudogene TRBV3-2), the J gene TRBJ1-6; 7 nucleotides line up with TRBD1. This receptor was identified in a woman in her forties or fifties with acute or convalescent COVID-19. Sequencing was performed on peripheral blood. The CDR3 sequence is CASSQITGEVNSPLHF. Here the CDR3 DNA reads TGTGCCAGCAGCCAAATAACAGGGGAGGTTAATTCACCCCTCCACTTT.